A few counts support the clone carrying this T cell receptor (beta chain). This CDR3 is built from 12 residues. V dropped 0 bases and J dropped 4 bases, with 3 bases sitting between them. In germline, CDR1 is LGHNA, CDR2 YSLEER. The data derive from a study of HIV-infected patients and healthy controls. TCRdb recomputed calls from the 5' RACE reads with MiXCR, one row per CDR3 protein. The sample lists about 70,000 distinct CDR3 sequences, about 16% occurring once. Material for sequencing was CD4+ T cells from blood. The chain joins TRBV4-3 to TRBJ1-2; D is undetermined. The receptor was derived from a human donor in good health. CDR3 amino acids: CASSQDSYGYTF. The CDR3 nucleotides are TGCGCCAGCAGCCAAGATTCCTATGGCTACACCTTC.